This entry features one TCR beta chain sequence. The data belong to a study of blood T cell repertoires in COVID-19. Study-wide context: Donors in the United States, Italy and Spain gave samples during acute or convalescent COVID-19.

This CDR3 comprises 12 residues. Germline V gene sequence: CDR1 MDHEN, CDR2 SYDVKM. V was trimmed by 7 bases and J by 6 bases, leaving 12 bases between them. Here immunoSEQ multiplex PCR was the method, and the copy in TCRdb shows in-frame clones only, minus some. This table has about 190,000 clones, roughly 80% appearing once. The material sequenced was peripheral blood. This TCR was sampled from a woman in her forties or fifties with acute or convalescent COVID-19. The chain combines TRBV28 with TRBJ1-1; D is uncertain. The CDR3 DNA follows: TGTGCCAGCACCCGCGACATATCTGAAGCTTTCTTT. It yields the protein CASTRDISEAFF.